Below are 32 T cell receptor beta chains sequenced from a single sample in a study of CD4 T cells in relation to SARS-CoV-2 and coronaviruses. The unexposed donors gave CD4+ T cells in 2011-2018, prior to COVID-19. CD4+ T cells were isolated from the cells after 10 days of culture. Produced via immunoSEQ multiplex PCR; TCRdb's table is partial and in-frame only. The table lists 21,000 or so clones, over 65% of them singletons. Antigens for these TCRs are unknown. The sample comprised CD4+ T cells from PBMCs, cultured in vitro. Receptors were obtained from a human donor in good health.

DNA of the CDR3: TGTGCCAGCAGCGTCCGACAGGGGGCCGCTGAAAAACTGTTTTTT. It is translated as CASSVRQGAAEKLFF. The chain links TRBV9 to TRBJ1-4; 10 bases fit TRBD1. CDR1 is SGDLS, CDR2 YYNGEE, per germline. V was clipped by 2 bases and J by 7 bases; unmatched bases: 5. The CDR3 sequence is 15 residues long.

The CDR3 sequence is CASSSTGHTEAFF. In DNA form, the CDR3 reads TGTGCCAGCAGTAGTACAGGGCACACTGAAGCTTTCTTT. The rearrangement joins TRBV12-3 or TRBV12-4 to TRBJ1-1, with a weak D call TRBD1 (6 bases). CDR3 length: 13 residues. Trimming pared 5 bases from V and 3 bases from J, leaving 10 bases between.

Only a few counts were recorded for this clone. This chain uses TRBV28 with TRBJ1-6, with 9 bases fitting TRBD1. The V gene's germline CDR1 is MDHEN and CDR2 SYDVKM. The CDR3 runs 15 residues. The J segment lost 6 bases and the V segment lost 4 bases, leaving 4 bases of the junction unmatched. The CDR3 nucleotides are TGTGCCAGCAGTTCCCCGGGACAGGGTAATTCACCCCTCCACTTT. As protein: CASSSPGQGNSPLHF.

CDR3 region: CATGDRGTTDTQYF. As DNA, the CDR3 is TGTGCCACCGGGGACAGGGGGACCACAGATACGCAGTATTTT. V usage is TRBV19 and J usage is TRBJ2-3, with 11 bases that match TRBD1. This CDR3 has 14 residues. Trimming took 10 bases from V and 2 from J; bases not matched to a gene: 5. Germline CDR1 is LNHDA and CDR2 is SQIVND (reference sequence).

This chain joins TRBV28 and TRBJ2-5; weak D call: TRBD1 (6 bases). The CDR3 totals 14 residues. Germline values: CDR1 MDHEN, CDR2 SYDVKM. V was clipped by 6 bases and J by 1 base, with 12 bases between them. Here the CDR3 DNA reads TGTGCCAGCAGCTCGGGACACCTCCAAGAGACCCAGTACTTC. Amino acid sequence: CASSSGHLQETQYF.

The chain combines TRBV4-1 with TRBJ2-2; 10 nucleotides match TRBD2. Germline values: CDR1 MGHRA, CDR2 YSYEKL. The CDR3 has 18 amino acids. V lost 1 base and J lost 6; bases outside the gene matches: 11. The CDR3 bases are TGCGCCAGCAGCCAAGTTGGGGTCGGGACTAGCGATCCCGGGGAGCTGTTTTTT. This sequence encodes CASSQVGVGTSDPGELFF.

There are a few counts of this clone. V and J are TRBV30 and TRBJ1-5, with D possibly being TRBD1 (6 bases). There are 16 residues in the CDR3. Trimming pared 2 bases from V and 0 bases from J, leaving 14 bases between. Germline V gives CDR1 GTSNPN, CDR2 SVGIG (reference sequence). The CDR3 spells CAWSSRGSFSNQPQHF. As DNA, the CDR3 is TGTGCCTGGAGTTCTAGGGGGTCTTTTAGCAATCAGCCCCAGCATTTT.

The chain couples TRBV19 to TRBJ2-5; 8 bases match TRBD1. V gave up 9 bases and J gave up 5 bases; unmatched junction bases: 5. The length of the CDR3 is 12 residues. From germline, CDR1 is LNHDA and CDR2 SQIVND (reference sequence). DNA for the CDR3: TGTGCCAGCACGGACAGGGCGGAGACCCAGTACTTC. Translating gives CASTDRAETQYF.

The chain combines TRBV24-1 with TRBJ1-4; D is ambiguous. Trimming pared 2 bases from V and 7 bases from J, leaving 13 bases between. Germline CDR1 KGHDR, CDR2 SFDVKD. The length of the CDR3 is 15 residues. The CDR3 DNA follows: TGTGCCACCAGTGATTCTGGGCACGGGGTTGAAAAACTGTTTTTT. It translates to CATSDSGHGVEKLFF.

The V and J genes are TRBV7-3 and TRBJ1-1; 8 bases line up with TRBD1. Germline V gene sequence: CDR1 SGHTA, CDR2 FQGTGA. With 1 base clipped from V and 6 bases from J, the junction kept 4 bases outside the gene matches. This CDR3 has 14 amino acids. In DNA, the CDR3 is TGTGCCAGCAGCTTAATGCAGGGGGCATCTGAAGCTTTCTTT. This sequence encodes CASSLMQGASEAFF.

The chain uses TRBV28 and TRBJ2-4, with TRBD1 matching 12 bases. This CDR3 is built from 15 residues. Losses at the gene ends were 8 bases for V and 7 bases for J; bases not matched to a gene: 9. CDR1 MDHEN and CDR2 SYDVKM come from the germline V gene. DNA for the CDR3: TGTGCCAGCGAAACCCCGGGACAGGGGGCGAACATTCAGTACTTC. Protein product: CASETPGQGANIQYF.

The chain couples TRBV7-2 to TRBJ2-1; TRBD2 is a possible D gene (5 bases). The germline gives CDR1 SGHTA, CDR2 FQGNSA. This CDR3 comprises 13 residues. V lost 5 bases and J lost 10, with 15 bases in between. CDR3 sequence reads: CASSAASTREQFF. CDR3 bases: TGTGCCAGCAGCGCAGCTTCCACTAGAGAGCAGTTCTTC.

J is TRBJ2-3 and V is TRBV7-2; TRBD2 is a possible D gene (6 bases). Germline loops: CDR1 SGHTA, CDR2 FQGNSA. Trimming took 5 bases from V and 0 from J, leaving 9 bases between them. The CDR3 covers 14 residues. CDR3 loop: CASSRDFSTDTQYF. For the CDR3, the DNA is TGTGCCAGCAGCCGGGACTTTAGCACAGATACGCAGTATTTT.

V gene TRBV5-6 combines with J gene TRBJ1-4, with TRBD1 matching over 7 bases. The CDR3 runs to 14 residues. The V gene's germline CDR1 is SGHDT and CDR2 YYEEEE. Losses at the gene ends were 4 bases for V and 0 bases for J; bases not matched to a gene: 0. The CDR3 here is CASSTGATNEKLFF. The DNA of the CDR3 is TGTGCCAGCAGCACAGGGGCAACTAATGAAAAACTGTTTTTT.

This clone was seen just once. The rearrangement joins TRBV5-1 to TRBJ2-7; D not resolved. Germline assignment: CDR1 SGHRS and CDR2 YFSETQ. The V end was cut by 0 bases, the J end by 0 bases, with 16 bases between. CDR3 length: 17 residues. Here the CDR3 DNA reads TGCGCCAGCAGCTTGGTTGCTTCAACACTCTTCTCCTACGAGCAGTACTTC. This codes for CASSLVASTLFSYEQYF.

The chain has TRBV5-1 and TRBJ2-3; 9 nucleotides line up with TRBD1. The CDR3 length is 14 residues. With V trimmed by 5 bases and J by 0 bases, 1 base remained unmatched. The germline gives CDR1 SGHRS, CDR2 YFSETQ. For the CDR3, the DNA is TGCGCCAGCAGTGGGACAGGGAGCACAGATACGCAGTATTTT. This sequence encodes CASSGTGSTDTQYF.

The V gene is TRBV6-2 or TRBV6-3, the J gene TRBJ1-2; D unclear. There are 14 residues in the CDR3. The germline V gene has CDR1 MNHEY and CDR2 SVGEGT. Trimming removed 2 bases at V and 2 bases at J, with 9 bases between. The CDR3 DNA is TGTGCCAGCAGTTACGAGGCAGCAAACTATGGCTACACCTTC. Encoded protein: CASSYEAANYGYTF.

J is TRBJ1-1 and V is TRBV27; a possible D gene is TRBD1 (5 bases). The germline V gene has CDR1 MNHEY and CDR2 SMNVEV (reference sequence). There are 14 residues in the CDR3. Trimming shortened V by 5 bases and J by 1 base, and 11 bases separated the two germline ends. CDR3 sequence reads: CASSGNRWNTEAFF. Written as DNA, the CDR3 is TGTGCCAGCAGTGGAAACAGGTGGAACACTGAAGCTTTCTTT.

The rearrangement uses TRBV5-1 and TRBJ1-3, with D maybe TRBD1 (5 bases). V was trimmed by 0 bases and J by 6 bases, leaving 13 bases between them. CDR1 is SGHRS, CDR2 YFSETQ, per germline. The CDR3 spans 15 residues. The CDR3 DNA reads TGCGCCAGCAGCTTGGGGGGGTCGGTTGCAAACACCATATATTTT. It codes for CASSLGGSVANTIYF. The whole variable domain, remainder taken from reference TRBV5-1 and TRBJ1-3, is KAGVTQTPRYLIKTRGQQVTLSCSPISGHRSVSWYQQTPGQGLQFLFEYFSETQRNKGNFPGRFSGRQFSNSRSEMNVSTLELGDSALYLCASSLGGSVANTIYFGEGSWLTVV.

The rearrangement joins TRBV3-1 (or the pseudogene TRBV3-2) to TRBJ2-2, with TRBD2 as a possible D gene (5 bases). The CDR3 runs to 17 residues. V shed 4 bases and J shed 5 bases, with 20 bases lying between them. CDR1 and CDR2 (germline): LGHDT, YNNKEL (reference sequence). The CDR3 DNA sequence: TGTGCCAGCAGCCCTATATCGAGGGCGGGCGGGACCGGGGAGCTGTTTTTT. Translation: CASSPISRAGGTGELFF.

This clone appeared once. The chain employs TRBV6-5 and TRBJ2-7, with a possible D match to TRBD1 (5 bases). CDR1 is MNHEY and CDR2 is SVGAGI in the germline V gene. The CDR3 is 16 residues long. Trimming left V 0 bases short and J 0 bases short, with 12 bases between. CDR3 residues: CASSYSFGAVSYEQYF. CDR3 sequence (DNA): TGTGCCAGCAGTTACTCGTTTGGGGCTGTCTCCTACGAGCAGTACTTC.

This rearrangement joins TRBV28 to TRBJ2-3, with 7 bases identical to TRBD1. V was clipped by 2 bases and J by 1 base; unmatched bases: 0. The CDR3 runs to 14 residues. Germline CDR1 is MDHEN and CDR2 is SYDVKM. The CDR3 bases are TGTGCCAGCAGTTTAGGACAGGGCACAGATACGCAGTATTTT. As protein: CASSLGQGTDTQYF.

This chain uses TRBV3-1 (or the pseudogene TRBV3-2) with TRBJ1-5, with D hard to call. V lost 1 base and J lost 9, with 16 bases in between. The V gene's germline CDR1 is LGHDT and CDR2 YNNKEL (reference sequence). This CDR3 comprises 15 residues. CDR3 amino acids: CASSQGVAGPGPQHF. In nucleotides, the CDR3 is TGTGCCAGCAGCCAAGGCGTGGCAGGACCAGGGCCCCAGCATTTT.

The chain couples TRBV28 to TRBJ2-6; 8 positions agree with TRBD1. J lost 2 bases, V lost 2 bases, and 8 bases had no gene match. This CDR3 spans 18 amino acids. Germline CDR1 is MDHEN and CDR2 is SYDVKM. CDR3 protein: CASSLRAGGPTGANVLTF. CDR3 in DNA: TGTGCCAGCAGTTTACGTGCAGGGGGCCCTACTGGGGCCAACGTCCTGACTTTC.

V and J are TRBV19 and TRBJ1-1; 7 bases match TRBD1. Germline CDR1 reads LNHDA; CDR2 reads SQIVND (reference sequence). Trimming removed 7 bases from V and 4 bases from J; junction bases left unmatched: 9. CDR3 length equals 14 residues. The CDR3 DNA reads as TGTGCCAGTACGCCAAATACAGGGGCCACTGAAGCTTTCTTT. Amino acids: CASTPNTGATEAFF.

This clone was recorded once. V is TRBV9 and J is TRBJ1-1, with D unresolved. CDR1 is SGDLS and CDR2 is YYNGEE in the germline V gene. This CDR3 contains 14 residues. V shed 0 bases and J shed 6 bases, with 12 bases lying between them. DNA of the CDR3: TGTGCCAGCAGCGTAGGCCTGCCTTCTTCTGAAGCTTTCTTT. It is translated as CASSVGLPSSEAFF.

This chain joins TRBV5-1 and TRBJ1-3; the D is unclear. The CDR3 runs to 14 residues. V lost 3 bases and J lost 0, with 7 bases in between. In germline, CDR1 is SGHRS, CDR2 YFSETQ. The CDR3 loop is CASSSESSGNTIYF. The CDR3 DNA follows: TGCGCCAGCAGCTCTGAGAGCTCTGGAAACACCATATATTTT. Full variable domain (remainder filled in from reference TRBV5-1 and TRBJ1-3): KAGVTQTPRYLIKTRGQQVTLSCSPISGHRSVSWYQQTPGQGLQFLFEYFSETQRNKGNFPGRFSGRQFSNSRSEMNVSTLELGDSALYLCASSSESSGNTIYFGEGSWLTVV.

V gene TRBV5-1 combines with J gene TRBJ1-1; the match to TRBD1 covers 7 bases. From germline, CDR1 is SGHRS and CDR2 YFSETQ. Trimming removed 4 bases from V and 1 base from J; junction bases left unmatched: 4. The CDR3 contains 14 residues. This CDR3 is CASSIGTENTEAFF. DNA of the CDR3: TGCGCCAGCAGCATAGGGACAGAGAACACTGAAGCTTTCTTT.

This chain connects TRBV10-3 to TRBJ1-2, with D tentatively TRBD1 (6 bases). The CDR3 has 12 amino acids. Germline CDR1 reads ENHRY; CDR2 reads SYGVKD. Trimming shortened V by 4 bases and J by 4 bases, and 7 bases separated the two germline ends. As DNA, the CDR3 is TGTGCCATCAGTGGGGGGGCCTATGGCTACACCTTC. Translated: CAISGGAYGYTF.

The chain joins TRBV6-5 to TRBJ1-6; D is possibly TRBD1 (5 bases). The CDR3 is 13 residues long. Per germline, CDR1 MNHEY and CDR2 SVGAGI. Deletions cut 6 bases from V and 6 bases from J, with 9 bases between. CDR3 in DNA: TGTGCCAGCAGGGGGCTTGGTAATTCACCCCTCCACTTT. Amino acids: CASRGLGNSPLHF.

The chain couples TRBV12-5 to TRBJ1-5; 7 nucleotides agree with TRBD1. CDR3 length: 15 residues. CDR1 and CDR2 from the germline V gene are LGHNT and FRNRAP. J was trimmed by 2 bases and V by 5 bases; bases with no gene match: 6. Here the CDR3 reads CASGPGGRGNQPQHF. The DNA for the CDR3 is TGTGCTAGTGGTCCAGGGGGTAGGGGCAATCAGCCCCAGCATTTT.

The rearrangement joins TRBV10-3 to TRBJ1-2; 7 bases match TRBD1. V lost 6 bases, J lost 2 bases, and 3 bases stayed unmatched. The V gene's germline CDR1 is ENHRY and CDR2 SYGVKD. This CDR3 contains 13 residues. The CDR3 bases are TGTGCCATCAGGCGGGGACAGAACTATGGCTACACCTTC. This gives the protein CAIRRGQNYGYTF.